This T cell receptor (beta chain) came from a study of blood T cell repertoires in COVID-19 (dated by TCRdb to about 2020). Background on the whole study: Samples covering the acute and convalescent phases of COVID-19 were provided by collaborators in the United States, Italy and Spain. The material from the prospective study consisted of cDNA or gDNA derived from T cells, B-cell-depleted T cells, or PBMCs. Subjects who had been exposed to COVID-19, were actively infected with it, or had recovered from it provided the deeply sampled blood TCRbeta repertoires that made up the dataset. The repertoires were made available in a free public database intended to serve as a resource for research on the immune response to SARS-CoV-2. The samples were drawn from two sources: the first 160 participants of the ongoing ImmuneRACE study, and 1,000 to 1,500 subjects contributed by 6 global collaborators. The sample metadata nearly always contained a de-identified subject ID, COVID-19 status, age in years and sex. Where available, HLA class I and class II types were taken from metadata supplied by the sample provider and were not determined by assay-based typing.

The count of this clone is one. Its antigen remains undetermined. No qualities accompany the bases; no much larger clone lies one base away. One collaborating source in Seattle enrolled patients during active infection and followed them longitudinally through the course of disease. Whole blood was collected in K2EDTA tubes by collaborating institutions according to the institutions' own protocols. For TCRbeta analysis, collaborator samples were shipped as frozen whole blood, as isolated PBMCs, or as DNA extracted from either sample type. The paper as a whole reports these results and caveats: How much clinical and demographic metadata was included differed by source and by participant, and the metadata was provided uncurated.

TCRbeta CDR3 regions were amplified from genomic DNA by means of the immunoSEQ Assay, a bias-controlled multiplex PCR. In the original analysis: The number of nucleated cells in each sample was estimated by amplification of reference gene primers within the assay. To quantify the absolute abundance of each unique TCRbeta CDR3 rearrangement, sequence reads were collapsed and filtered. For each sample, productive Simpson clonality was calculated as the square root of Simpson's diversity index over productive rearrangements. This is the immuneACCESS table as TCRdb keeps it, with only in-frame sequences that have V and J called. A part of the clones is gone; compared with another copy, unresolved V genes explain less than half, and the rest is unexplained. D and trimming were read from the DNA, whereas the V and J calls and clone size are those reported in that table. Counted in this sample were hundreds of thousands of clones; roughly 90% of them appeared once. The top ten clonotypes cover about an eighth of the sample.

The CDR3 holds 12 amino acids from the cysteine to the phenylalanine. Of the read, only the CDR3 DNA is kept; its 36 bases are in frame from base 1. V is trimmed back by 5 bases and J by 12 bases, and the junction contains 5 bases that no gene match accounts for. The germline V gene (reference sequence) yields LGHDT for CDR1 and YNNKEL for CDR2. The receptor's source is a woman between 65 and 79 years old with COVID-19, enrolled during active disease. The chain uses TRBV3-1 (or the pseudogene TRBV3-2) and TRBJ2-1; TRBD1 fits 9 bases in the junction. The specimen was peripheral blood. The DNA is TGTGCCAGCAGCTTCGGACAGGGGATGCAGTTCTTC. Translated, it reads CASSFGQGMQFF.